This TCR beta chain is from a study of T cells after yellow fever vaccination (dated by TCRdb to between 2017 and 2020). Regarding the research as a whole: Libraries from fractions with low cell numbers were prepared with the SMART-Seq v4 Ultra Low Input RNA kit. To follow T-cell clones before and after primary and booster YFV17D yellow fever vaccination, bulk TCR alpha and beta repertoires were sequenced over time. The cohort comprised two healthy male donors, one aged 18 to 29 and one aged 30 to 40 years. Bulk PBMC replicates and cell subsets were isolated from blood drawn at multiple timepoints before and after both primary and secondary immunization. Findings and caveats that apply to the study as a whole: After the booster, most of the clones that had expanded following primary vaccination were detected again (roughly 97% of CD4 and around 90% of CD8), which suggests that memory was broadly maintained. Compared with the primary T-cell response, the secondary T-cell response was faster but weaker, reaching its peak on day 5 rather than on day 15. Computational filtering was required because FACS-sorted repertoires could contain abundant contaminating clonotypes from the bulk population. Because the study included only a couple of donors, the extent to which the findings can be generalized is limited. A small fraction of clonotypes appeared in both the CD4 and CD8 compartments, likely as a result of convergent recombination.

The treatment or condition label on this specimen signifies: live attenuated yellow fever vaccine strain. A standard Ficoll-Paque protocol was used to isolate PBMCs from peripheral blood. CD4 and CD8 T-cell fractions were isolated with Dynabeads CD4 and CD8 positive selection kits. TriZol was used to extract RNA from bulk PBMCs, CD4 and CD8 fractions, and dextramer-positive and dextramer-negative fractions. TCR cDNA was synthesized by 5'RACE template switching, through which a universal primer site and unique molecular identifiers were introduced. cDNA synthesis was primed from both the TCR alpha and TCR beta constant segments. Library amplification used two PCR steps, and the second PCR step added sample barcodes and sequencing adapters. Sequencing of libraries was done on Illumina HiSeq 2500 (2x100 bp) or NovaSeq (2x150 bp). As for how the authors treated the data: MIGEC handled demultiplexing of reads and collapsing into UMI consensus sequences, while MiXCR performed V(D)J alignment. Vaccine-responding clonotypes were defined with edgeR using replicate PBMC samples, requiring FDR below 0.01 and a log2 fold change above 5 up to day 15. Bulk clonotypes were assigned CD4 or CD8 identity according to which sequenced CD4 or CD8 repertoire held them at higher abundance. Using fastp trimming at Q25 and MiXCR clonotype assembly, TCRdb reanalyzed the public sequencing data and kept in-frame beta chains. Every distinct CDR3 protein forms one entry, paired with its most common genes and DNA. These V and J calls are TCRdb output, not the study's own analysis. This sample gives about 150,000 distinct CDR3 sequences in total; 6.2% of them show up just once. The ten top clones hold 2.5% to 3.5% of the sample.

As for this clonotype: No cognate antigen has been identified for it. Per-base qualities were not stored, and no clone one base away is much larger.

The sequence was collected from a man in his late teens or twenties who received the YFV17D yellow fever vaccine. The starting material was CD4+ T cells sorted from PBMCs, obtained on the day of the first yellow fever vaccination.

The DNA sequence reads TGTGCCAGCAGTGACTTTGAAAAACTGTTTTTT. Translated, this gives CASSDFEKLFF. Recombination connected TRBV2 to TRBJ1-4; the D gene lacks a confident call. The V end loses 3 bases and the J end loses 7 bases, and a stretch of 3 bases separates them. CDR1 and CDR2 are read off the germline V gene as SNHLY and FYNNEI. From the cysteine up to the phenylalanine, the CDR3 has a length of 11 residues. The CDR3 DNA has 33 bases and is translated from base 1.